These 25 T cell receptor beta chains share one sample of origin, sequenced in a study of T cell responses to AZD1222 COVID-19 vaccine. Method: immunoSEQ multiplex PCR; TCRdb's copy keeps in-frame clones and lacks some. The table shows roughly 58,000 clones, with 75% to 90% occurring only once. This specimen was peripheral blood, taken 28 days after the second AZD1222 dose. These receptors were obtained from an adult who received the AZD1222 COVID-19 vaccine.

The chain is built from TRBV11-2 and TRBJ2-5; a weak D match, TRBD2 (5 bases). The CDR3 runs to 14 residues. Deletions cut 5 bases from V and 3 bases from J, with 13 bases between. Germline CDR1 reads SGHAT; CDR2 reads FQNNGV. The CDR3 reads CASSAVLGEETQYF. Written as DNA, the CDR3 is TGTGCCAGCAGCGCGGTCCTCGGGGAAGAGACCCAGTACTTC.

The J gene is TRBJ2-1, the V gene TRBV27, with 8 positions matching TRBD1. CDR1 is MNHEY and CDR2 is SMNVEV in the germline V gene (reference sequence). The length of the CDR3 is 16 residues. The ends lost 5 bases at V and 6 bases at J; junction bases unmatched: 12. For the CDR3, the DNA is TGTGCCAGCAGTCCGCCAAGGGACAGGCGACTCAATGAGCAGTTCTTC. As protein: CASSPPRDRRLNEQFF.

This clone was counted once. This rearrangement joins TRBV18 to TRBJ1-4, with TRBD1 matching over 10 bases. The CDR3 length is 15 residues. Germline-derived CDR1 and CDR2 are KGHSH and LQKENI. V shed 2 bases and J 8 bases; nucleotides not matched to a gene: 5. The chain's CDR3 is CASSPSGTGVEKLFF. The CDR3 DNA reads TGTGCCAGCTCACCATCCGGGACAGGGGTGGAAAAACTGTTTTTT.

The chain carries TRBV19 and TRBJ2-1; TRBD2 matches 10 bases. Germline trimming cut 7 bases from V and 9 bases from J; bases unmatched to any gene: 18. In germline, CDR1 is LNHDA, CDR2 SQIVND (reference sequence). This CDR3 has 17 amino acids. The CDR3 protein is CASTAGSASGGPSEQFF. CDR3 coding DNA: TGTGCCAGTACGGCGGGGTCGGCTAGCGGGGGCCCGAGTGAGCAGTTCTTC.

J is TRBJ1-2 and V is TRBV5-1; no clear D. Germline V gene data show CDR1 as SGHRS and CDR2 as YFSETQ. The CDR3 is 13 amino acids. Trimming cost V 0 bases and J 7 bases, with 10 bases left between them. CDR3 coding DNA: TGCGCCAGCAGCTTGGGCACCTGGGTTGGCTACACCTTC. This sequence encodes CASSLGTWVGYTF.

This clone showed up just once. The chain's CDR3 is CASSLQVSGNTIYF. CDR3 bases: TGTGCCAGTAGTCTACAGGTCTCTGGAAACACCATATATTTT. The gene calls are TRBV19 and TRBJ1-3; tentative D call: TRBD1 (5 bases). V was shortened by 5 bases and J by 0 bases, with 8 bases between the two germline ends. The CDR3 is 14 amino acids. CDR1 is LNHDA and CDR2 is SQIVND in the germline V gene (reference sequence).

V gene TRBV6-5 combines with J gene TRBJ1-2; maybe TRBD1 (6 bases). This CDR3 is 15 amino acids long. Germline loops: CDR1 MNHEY, CDR2 SVGAGI. V was shortened by 8 bases and J by 3 bases, with 19 bases between the two germline ends. The CDR3 bases are TGTGCCAGCCGACCCGGGGGCCAAAGCGACTATGGCTACACCTTC. Translating it yields CASRPGGQSDYGYTF.

The genes are TRBV28 and TRBJ2-7; D might be TRBD1 or TRBD2, each matching 5 bases. The germline gives CDR1 MDHEN, CDR2 SYDVKM. V dropped 8 bases and J dropped 3 bases, with 23 bases sitting between them. The CDR3 has 16 amino acids. The CDR3 loop is CASGGGHLTGFYEQYF. DNA of the CDR3: TGTGCCAGCGGCGGAGGCCACCTAACAGGATTCTACGAGCAGTACTTC.

The CDR3 coding sequence is TGTGCCAGCAGCCCCATTTCCTACTCTGGAAACACCATATATTTT. Translating it yields CASSPISYSGNTIYF. V is TRBV5-5 and J is TRBJ1-3, with D unclear. Germline CDR1 reads SGHKS; CDR2 reads YYEKEE (reference sequence). Trimming removed 4 bases from V and 0 bases from J, with 11 bases in between. The CDR3 covers 15 residues.

The chain links TRBV10-1 to TRBJ2-7, with D maybe TRBD1 (5 bases). CDR3 length equals 14 residues. Germline loops: CDR1 WNHNN, CDR2 SYGVQD (reference sequence). The ends were cut back, 8 bases at V and 6 bases at J, with 20 bases in the middle. Here the CDR3 reads CASLPVSGSCEQYF. The CDR3 DNA reads as TGCGCCAGCCTTCCAGTTTCAGGGTCTTGCGAGCAGTACTTC.

Only one count was recorded for this clone. The V call is TRBV18, the J call TRBJ2-5; 7 positions agree with TRBD1. Germline V gives CDR1 KGHSH, CDR2 LQKENI. CDR3 size: 14 residues. V was pared by 4 bases and J by 2 bases, with 4 bases of the junction left unmatched. CDR3 residues: CASSRTGEQETQYF. CDR3 in DNA: TGTGCCAGCTCACGCACAGGGGAACAAGAGACCCAGTACTTC.

The V and J genes are TRBV3-1 (or the pseudogene TRBV3-2) and TRBJ1-2, with 7 bases fitting TRBD1. The ends lost 3 bases at V and 2 bases at J; junction bases unmatched: 9. This CDR3 contains 16 residues. CDR1 is LGHDT, CDR2 YNNKEL, per germline (reference sequence). The CDR3: CASSHWGTATNYGYTF. CDR3 coding DNA: TGTGCCAGCAGCCATTGGGGGACAGCTACCAACTATGGCTACACCTTC.

This rearrangement joins TRBV5-1 to TRBJ2-1, with D hard to call. V lost 0 bases to trimming and J lost 9 bases, with 16 bases between them. Germline V gene lookup returns CDR1 SGHRS and CDR2 YFSETQ. There are 15 residues in the CDR3. The CDR3 loop reads CASSLGGASSLEQFF. The CDR3 DNA follows: TGCGCCAGCAGCTTGGGAGGAGCCTCTTCTCTTGAGCAGTTCTTC.

This clone was counted a single time. The chain links TRBV7-6 to TRBJ2-7; maybe TRBD2 (5 bases). This CDR3 has 13 residues. CDR1 and CDR2 from the germline V gene are SGHVS and FNYEAQ. Trimming cost V 2 bases and J 6 bases, with 11 bases left between them. In DNA, the CDR3 is TGTGCCAGCAGCTTACGGCGGGCGGCCGAGCAGTACTTC. Translating it yields CASSLRRAAEQYF.

V gene TRBV28 combines with J gene TRBJ2-7; either TRBD1 or TRBD2 may supply D (5 bases each). Germline-derived CDR1 and CDR2 are MDHEN and SYDVKM. Trimming pared 3 bases from V and 10 bases from J, leaving 22 bases between. The CDR3 is made up of 15 amino acids. CDR3 coding DNA: TGTGCCAGCAGTTTCGAAACACCCATTGGGACCCATCAGTACTTC. This codes for CASSFETPIGTHQYF. The variable domain in full, completed from reference TRBV28 and TRBJ2-7, reads DVKVTQSSRYLVKRTGEKVFLECVQDMDHENMFWYRQDPGLGLRLIYFSYDVKMKEKGDIPEGYSVSREKKERFSLILESASTNQTSMYLCASSFETPIGTHQYFGPGTRLTVT.

The rearrangement uses TRBV15 and TRBJ2-5, with D tentatively TRBD1 (7 bases). Germline V gene data show CDR1 as LNHNV and CDR2 as YYDKDF (reference sequence). With 0 bases removed from V and 4 bases from J, the gap between germline ends came to 9 bases. The CDR3 sequence is 14 residues long. As DNA, the CDR3 is TGTGCCACCAGCAGAGACCAGGGGGGAGAGACCCAGTACTTC. Encoded protein: CATSRDQGGETQYF.

This sequence joins TRBV14 and TRBJ2-1, with D perhaps matching TRBD2 (5 bases). The length of the CDR3 is 15 residues. Germline V gene data show CDR1 as SGHDN and CDR2 as FVKESK. Trimming removed 2 bases at V and 3 bases at J, with 11 bases between. CDR3: CASSQRAAFYNEQFF. CDR3 coding DNA: TGTGCCAGCAGCCAAAGAGCGGCGTTCTACAATGAGCAGTTCTTC.

The V call is TRBV6-5, the J call TRBJ1-1; TRBD1 aligns across 9 bases. The CDR3 spans 13 residues. The germline gives CDR1 MNHEY, CDR2 SVGAGI. V was pared by 6 bases and J by 4 bases, with 3 bases of the junction left unmatched. The CDR3 DNA is TGTGCCAGCAGGACAGGGGGACGCACTGAAGCTTTCTTT. The encoded protein is CASRTGGRTEAFF.

The V gene is TRBV5-1, the J gene TRBJ2-5, with 10 bases lining up with TRBD1. Per germline, CDR1 SGHRS and CDR2 YFSETQ. There are 14 residues in the CDR3. Trimming at V came to 4 bases and at J to 5 bases, leaving 5 bases not matched to a gene. CDR3 nucleotide sequence: TGCGCCAGCAGCCGGGACAGGGGTTCGGAGACCCAGTACTTC. Its protein is CASSRDRGSETQYF.

J is TRBJ2-1 and V is TRBV19; maybe TRBD1 (5 bases). V gave up 3 bases and J gave up 1 base, with 10 bases separating them. The CDR3 consists of 15 residues. CDR1 LNHDA and CDR2 SQIVND come from the germline V gene (reference sequence). The CDR3 region is CASSMTADSYNEQFF. In DNA form, the CDR3 reads TGTGCCAGTAGTATGACAGCTGATTCCTACAATGAGCAGTTCTTC.

The chain uses TRBV2 and TRBJ1-5; possibly TRBD1 for D (5 bases). V lost 1 base and J lost 5, with 15 bases in between. This CDR3 has 16 amino acids. CDR1 SNHLY and CDR2 FYNNEI come from the germline V gene. In nucleotides, the CDR3 is TGTGCCAGCAGTGAAGGGGGGAGGCGCGCTGATCAGCCCCAGCATTTT. Its translation is CASSEGGRRADQPQHF.

This rearrangement joins TRBV11-3 to TRBJ2-7, with TRBD1 matching 11 bases. V lost 3 bases, J lost 4 bases, and 5 bases stayed unmatched. The CDR3 runs to 15 residues. CDR1 is SGHNT, CDR2 YENEEA, per germline. The CDR3 here is CASSLSGTGGYEQYF. The CDR3 coding sequence is TGTGCCAGCAGCTTGAGCGGGACAGGGGGTTACGAGCAGTACTTC.

V is TRBV6-1 and J is TRBJ2-1; 8 bases align to TRBD1. V lost 1 base to trimming and J lost 3 bases; unmatched junction nucleotides: 5. The CDR3 has 16 residues. Germline V gene data show CDR1 as MNHNS and CDR2 as SASEGT. CDR3 loop: CASSEERQGIYNEQFF. The CDR3 DNA sequence: TGTGCCAGCAGTGAAGAGAGACAGGGGATCTACAATGAGCAGTTCTTC.

This chain uses TRBV27 with TRBJ1-5; tentatively, D is TRBD1 (6 bases). The CDR3 is made up of 18 amino acids. CDR1 is MNHEY and CDR2 is SMNVEV in the germline V gene (reference sequence). V lost 1 base and J 0 bases, leaving 16 bases between the germline ends. The CDR3 region has the DNA TGTGCCAGCAGTTTATTTTTTGAGGCAGGGGATAGCAATCAGCCCCAGCATTTT. Translated: CASSLFFEAGDSNQPQHF.

Only one count was recorded for this clone. As DNA, the CDR3 is TGTGCCAGCAGGGAGGGACAGACTAATTCACCCCTCCACTTT. Amino acids: CASREGQTNSPLHF. The rearrangement joins TRBV9 to TRBJ1-6; TRBD1 matches at 7 bases. CDR3 length equals 14 residues. Germline V lookup: CDR1 SGDLS, CDR2 YYNGEE. V was clipped by 5 bases and J by 6 bases; unmatched bases: 5.